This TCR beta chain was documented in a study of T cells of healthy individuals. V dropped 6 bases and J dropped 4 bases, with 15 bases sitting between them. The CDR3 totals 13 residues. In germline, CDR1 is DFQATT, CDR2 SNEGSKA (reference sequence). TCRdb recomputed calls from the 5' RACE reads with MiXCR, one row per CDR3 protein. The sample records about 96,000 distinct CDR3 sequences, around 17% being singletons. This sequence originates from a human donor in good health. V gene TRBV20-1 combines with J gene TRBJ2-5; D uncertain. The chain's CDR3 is CSASPRWGETQYF. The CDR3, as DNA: TGCAGTGCAAGTCCCCGGTGGGGAGAGACCCAGTACTTC.